These 25 T cell receptor beta chains originate from one sample sequenced in a study of Ad26.COV2.S vaccination and SARS-CoV-2 variants. This table comes from immunoSEQ multiplex PCR, and its TCRdb copy is limited to in-frame clones, with some not included. The sample carries 350,000 to 600,000 clones, roughly nine tenths recorded once. Regarding treatment: approximately 18 received Ad26.COV2.S at low or high dose, single or two shots; about 5 received placebo; per-sample allocation not given. At day 63 after the first vaccine or placebo injection, samples were drawn. The material was peripheral blood, obtained in a trial of Ad26.COV2.S vaccine versus placebo. Source of these receptors: a person aged 18-60 years who received the Ad26.COV2.S COVID-19 vaccine or a placebo.

The gene calls are TRBV18 and TRBJ2-3; 9 bases agree with TRBD2. CDR3 size: 15 residues. The J segment lost 2 bases and the V segment lost 4 bases, leaving 4 bases of the junction unmatched. CDR1 KGHSH and CDR2 LQKENI come from the germline V gene. CDR3 sequence reads: CASSLAGGTTDTQYF. As DNA, the CDR3 is TGTGCCAGCTCACTTGCGGGGGGGACCACAGATACGCAGTATTTT. Combining the CDR3 with reference TRBV18 and TRBJ2-3 gives the whole variable domain NAGVMQNPRHLVRRRGQEARLRCSPMKGHSHVYWYRQLPEEGLKFMVYLQKENIIDESGMPKERFSAEFPKEGPSILRIQQVVRGDSAAYFCASSLAGGTTDTQYFGPGTRLTVL.

This chain links TRBV7-2 with TRBJ2-3; no reliable D call. The germline CDR1 and CDR2 sequences are SGHTA and FQGNSA. V shed 0 bases and J shed 4 bases, with 8 bases lying between them. The CDR3 loop spans 14 amino acids. CDR3 nucleotides: TGTGCCAGCAGCTTAGCGTCCGCGCCAGATACGCAGTATTTT. This codes for CASSLASAPDTQYF.

In this sample, this clone turned up once. The chain couples TRBV19 to TRBJ2-2, with 7 bases identical to TRBD2. CDR3 length: 16 residues. The trim removed 5 bases at V and 5 bases at J, leaving 11 bases unmatched. CDR1 LNHDA and CDR2 SQIVND come from the germline V gene (reference sequence). CDR3 residues: CASSLFGRESTGELFF. The CDR3 DNA is TGTGCCAGTAGTTTGTTTGGGCGGGAGAGTACCGGGGAGCTGTTTTTT.

This rearrangement joins TRBV30 to TRBJ2-2, with TRBD1 matching 8 bases. The CDR3 has 16 amino acids. The trim removed 3 bases at V and 3 bases at J, leaving 9 bases unmatched. The germline V gene encodes CDR1 GTSNPN and CDR2 SVGIG (reference sequence). This CDR3 is CAWRWGDRQYTGELFF. CDR3 coding DNA: TGTGCCTGGAGGTGGGGGGACAGGCAATACACCGGGGAGCTGTTTTTT.

Remarks on this clone: The same CDR3 is also encoded by other DNA sequences in this sample. The chain uses TRBV6-5 and TRBJ2-7, with 10 bases that match TRBD2. CDR1 and CDR2 from the germline V gene are MNHEY and SVGAGI. The CDR3 length is 14 residues. Unmatched junction bases numbered 6, after V lost 7 bases and J lost 3 bases. The CDR3 protein is CASTSGTSVYEQYF. CDR3 coding DNA: TGTGCCAGCACTTCCGGGACTAGCGTCTACGAGCAGTACTTC.

This chain connects TRBV4-3 to TRBJ2-7; 11 bases are a match to TRBD1. V lost 1 base, J lost 3 bases, and 2 bases stayed unmatched. There are 15 residues in the CDR3. Per germline, CDR1 LGHNA and CDR2 YSLEER. The CDR3 region is CASSQGTGGNYEQYF. The DNA of the CDR3 is TGCGCCAGCAGCCAAGGGACAGGGGGCAACTACGAGCAGTACTTC.

The V and J genes are TRBV19 and TRBJ1-6; D unresolved. V was cut by 6 bases and J by 9 bases, with 12 bases left in between. The CDR3 loop spans 13 amino acids. Germline CDR1 reads LNHDA; CDR2 reads SQIVND (reference sequence). CDR3 residues: CASSKTDGSPLHF. CDR3 DNA sequence: TGTGCCAGTAGCAAGACTGACGGTTCACCCCTCCACTTT.

This clone was found a few times. This chain joins TRBV20-1 and TRBJ2-2; no definite D call. V lost 4 bases and J 6 bases, leaving 6 bases between the germline ends. CDR1 DFQATT and CDR2 SNEGSKA come from the germline V gene (reference sequence). The CDR3 sequence is 11 residues long. CDR3 amino acids: CSAMDAGELFF. The DNA of the CDR3 is TGCAGTGCTATGGATGCCGGGGAGCTGTTTTTT.

This sequence joins TRBV19 and TRBJ1-2; TRBD1 aligns across 9 bases. The CDR3 sequence is 16 residues long. Losses at the gene ends were 6 bases for V and 0 bases for J; bases not matched to a gene: 8. CDR1 and CDR2 from the germline V gene are LNHDA and SQIVND (reference sequence). The CDR3 coding sequence is TGTGCCAGTAGCTTGGGACAGGGCCGCACTAACTATGGCTACACCTTC. It encodes CASSLGQGRTNYGYTF. The full variable domain, with the rest looked up from reference TRBV19 and TRBJ1-2, is DGGITQSPKYLFRKEGQNVTLSCEQNLNHDAMYWYRQDPGQGLRLIYYSQIVNDFQKGDIAEGYSVSREKKESFPLTVTSAQKNPTAFYLCASSLGQGRTNYGYTFGSGTRLTVV.

V usage is TRBV4-2 and J usage is TRBJ1-1; D perhaps matches TRBD1 (5 bases). Per germline, CDR1 LGHNA and CDR2 YNFKEQ. V lost 1 base, J lost 0 bases, and 9 bases lay in between. The CDR3 totals 15 residues. The CDR3 nucleotides read TGTGCCAGCAGCCAAGGCCGGGACTTGAACACTGAAGCTTTCTTT. This encodes CASSQGRDLNTEAFF.

CDR3 DNA: TGCGCCAGCAGCCAACAGCCGGGGCCCACGATAAGCTACACCTTC. This encodes CASSQQPGPTISYTF. The rearrangement uses TRBV4-3 and TRBJ1-2, with D perhaps TRBD1 (5 bases). The germline V gene encodes CDR1 LGHNA and CDR2 YSLEER. This CDR3 has 15 residues. The V end lost 2 bases, the J end lost 9 bases, and 19 bases lay between the germline ends.

CDR3 sequence: CASRGGQYEEQYF. CDR3 in DNA: TGTGCCAGCAGGGGGGGACAGTACGAGGAGCAGTACTTC. The chain joins TRBV6-5 to TRBJ2-7, with a tentative D call TRBD1 (7 bases). Germline V lookup: CDR1 MNHEY, CDR2 SVGAGI. The CDR3 has 13 amino acids. Trimming removed 6 bases from V and 7 bases from J, with 16 bases in between.

This chain links TRBV6-6 with TRBJ2-5; the match to TRBD2 covers 11 bases. The CDR3 runs 15 residues. Germline V gene sequence: CDR1 MNHNY, CDR2 SVGAGI (reference sequence). J lost 4 bases, V lost 8 bases, and 9 bases had no gene match. CDR3 amino acids: CASPRLAGTIETQYF. The CDR3 DNA follows: TGTGCCAGCCCTAGACTAGCGGGGACAATAGAGACCCAGTACTTC.

The chain links TRBV28 to TRBJ2-7; 12 positions agree with TRBD1. The CDR3 length is 15 residues. CDR1 is MDHEN and CDR2 is SYDVKM in the germline V gene. Trimming took 4 bases from V and 6 from J; bases not matched to a gene: 7. The CDR3 loop is CASSSPGQGAVEQYF. The CDR3 DNA reads TGTGCCAGCAGTTCCCCGGGACAGGGGGCTGTCGAGCAGTACTTC.

The V gene is TRBV5-8, the J gene TRBJ2-7; D gene ambiguous. The CDR3 is 16 residues long. V was shortened by 2 bases and J by 3 bases, with 18 bases between the two germline ends. Germline CDR1 SGHTS, CDR2 YDEGEE. DNA of the CDR3: TGTGCCAGCAGCTTTGGAGCCGCCCTTTTGAACTACGAGCAGTACTTC. Translation: CASSFGAALLNYEQYF.

The rearrangement links TRBV9 to TRBJ2-4, with 7 bases matching TRBD2. Germline V gives CDR1 SGDLS, CDR2 YYNGEE. CDR3 length equals 15 residues. Germline trimming cut 4 bases from V and 4 bases from J; bases unmatched to any gene: 8. The CDR3 spells CASSRSGVIKNIQYF. In DNA form, the CDR3 reads TGTGCCAGCAGCCGAAGCGGGGTCATTAAAAACATTCAGTACTTC. Combining the CDR3 with reference TRBV9 and TRBJ2-4 gives the whole variable domain DSGVTQTPKHLITATGQRVTLRCSPRSGDLSVYWYQQSLDQGLQFLIQYYNGEERAKGNILERFSAQQFPDLHSELNLSSLELGDSALYFCASSRSGVIKNIQYFGAGTRLSVL.

The gene calls are TRBV19 and TRBJ1-1; 7 nucleotides align to TRBD1. With V trimmed by 10 bases and J by 1 base, 9 bases remained unmatched. CDR1 and CDR2 from the germline V gene are LNHDA and SQIVND (reference sequence). The CDR3 extends over 14 amino acids. CDR3: CATRHGTANTEAFF. Written as DNA, the CDR3 is TGTGCCACCCGCCACGGGACAGCGAACACTGAAGCTTTCTTT.

CDR3: CASRGQNYGYTF. For the CDR3, the DNA is TGTGCCAGCAGGGGACAGAACTATGGCTACACCTTC. This chain uses TRBV2 with TRBJ1-2; 7 nucleotides agree with TRBD1. Trimming at V came to 6 bases and at J to 2 bases, leaving 0 bases not matched to a gene. There are 12 residues in the CDR3. In germline, CDR1 is SNHLY, CDR2 FYNNEI.

The chain employs TRBV5-1 and TRBJ2-7; D gene unclear. The CDR3 consists of 14 residues. Trimming cost V 5 bases and J 2 bases, with 14 bases left between them. Germline CDR1 SGHRS, CDR2 YFSETQ. The CDR3 DNA follows: TGCGCCAGCAGAAACGACCGGGCTACCTACGAGCAGTACTTC. Protein product: CASRNDRATYEQYF. The full variable domain, its missing parts supplied by reference TRBV5-1 and TRBJ2-7, is KAGVTQTPRYLIKTRGQQVTLSCSPISGHRSVSWYQQTPGQGLQFLFEYFSETQRNKGNFPGRFSGRQFSNSRSEMNVSTLELGDSALYLCASRNDRATYEQYFGPGTRLTVT.

The chain joins TRBV30 to TRBJ1-2; TRBD1 agrees at 8 bases. The CDR3 consists of 15 residues. Germline-derived CDR1 and CDR2 are GTSNPN and SVGIG (reference sequence). The V and J ends lost 0 bases and 7 bases, in that order; junction bases with no gene match: 10. CDR3 region: CAWSVSPGQGRGYTF. CDR3 DNA sequence: TGTGCCTGGAGTGTAAGCCCAGGACAGGGACGTGGCTACACCTTC.

The chain carries TRBV28 and TRBJ2-3, with D perhaps matching TRBD2 (5 bases). This CDR3 contains 18 residues. Trimming removed 1 base at V and 4 bases at J, with 21 bases between. Looked up from germline, CDR1 is MDHEN and CDR2 is SYDVKM. The CDR3 coding sequence is TGTGCCAGCAGTTTATATCTCGGACTCTCTACCACACCAGATACGCAGTATTTT. Translated, it gives CASSLYLGLSTTPDTQYF.

The genes are TRBV6-1 and TRBJ2-1; the D is unclear. This CDR3 has 14 amino acids. Trimming took off 3 bases at V and 8 bases at J, with 14 bases between the two ends. Germline lookup yields CDR1 MNHNS and CDR2 SASEGT. CDR3 nucleotides: TGTGCCAGCAGTGAGATTCTAGTCGCGGATGAGCAGTTCTTC. Amino acid sequence: CASSEILVADEQFF.

With respect to this clone: At one end, the junction sequence differs from germline, possibly due to a read error. The CDR3 coding sequence is TGTGCCAGCAGTGACTCGGAGGTACCCCTCCAAGAGGCCCAGTACTTC. Translating it yields CASSDSEVPLQEAQYF. The rearrangement links TRBV6-4 to TRBJ2-5, with D perhaps matching TRBD2 (5 bases). CDR1 is MRHNA, CDR2 SNTAGT, per germline. This CDR3 comprises 16 residues.

This chain uses TRBV9 with TRBJ2-2, with 8 nucleotides matching TRBD1. J gave up 2 bases and V 0 bases, and 12 bases lay outside the gene matches. Germline CDR1 reads SGDLS; CDR2 reads YYNGEE. The CDR3 sequence is 19 residues long. The CDR3 sequence is CASSVEIRGSGGNTGELFF. In DNA, the CDR3 is TGTGCCAGCAGCGTAGAGATCCGGGGGTCAGGGGGCAACACCGGGGAGCTGTTTTTT.

CDR3 residues: CASSGQGTLNYGYTF. CDR3 DNA sequence: TGTGCCAGCAGCGGACAGGGGACGTTAAACTATGGCTACACCTTC. This chain joins TRBV28 and TRBJ1-2; 9 bases map to TRBD1. The CDR3 totals 15 residues. Germline CDR1 and CDR2: MDHEN and SYDVKM. Trimming cost V 6 bases and J 2 bases; bases outside gene matches: 7.